The 7 T cell receptor beta chains below were found in one sample sequenced in a study of Graves' ophthalmopathy and Graves' hyperthyroidism. The authors amplified TCR beta CDR3 regions from RNA transcripts. The workflow started with a first-round RT-PCR run with HTBI primers and then moved on to a second-round multiplex PCR. TCRdb re-analysed the multiplex PCR reads in MiXCR, keeping a single row per CDR3 protein. The table has about 400,000 distinct CDR3 sequences, approximately 20% seen once. Input material: peripheral blood. The receptors stem from a woman aged 18-29 years with Graves' ophthalmopathy.

This clonotype was seen repeatedly, ten times or more. The rearrangement joins TRBV12-5 to TRBJ2-5; 8 nucleotides align to TRBD2. V was clipped by 9 bases and J by 4 bases; unmatched bases: 10. This CDR3 has 14 amino acids. Germline V gives CDR1 LGHNT, CDR2 FRNRAP. The CDR3 DNA follows: TGTGCTAGCGGGGGGGCGGGCCCAGGAGAGACCCAGTACTTC. Amino acids: CASGGAGPGETQYF. The full variable domain, in which reference TRBV12-5 and TRBJ2-5 provide the parts outside the CDR3, is DARVTQTPRHKVTEMGQEVTMRCQPILGHNTVFWYRQTMMQGLELLAYFRNRAPLDDSGMPKDRFSAEMPDATLATLKIQPSEPRDSAVYFCASGGAGPGETQYFGPGTRLLVL.

The table lists this clonotype with many counts. This CDR3 reads CASSLLHEQYF. CDR3 sequence (DNA): TGTGCCAGCAGTTTACTGCACGAGCAGTACTTC. The chain combines TRBV28 with TRBJ2-7; D is unresolved. Trimming shortened V by 2 bases and J by 5 bases, and 4 bases separated the two germline ends. Looked up from germline, CDR1 is MDHEN and CDR2 is SYDVKM. The CDR3 extends over 11 amino acids.

Many counts were recorded for this clonotype. The chain couples TRBV30 to TRBJ2-3; D uncertain. The ends were cut back, 0 bases at V and 3 bases at J, with 7 bases in the middle. CDR3 size: 13 residues. Germline CDR1 is GTSNPN and CDR2 is SVGIG (reference sequence). DNA of the CDR3: TGTGCCTGGAGTGTAACTCTTACAGATACGCAGTATTTT. As protein: CAWSVTLTDTQYF.

This clonotype was detected ten times or more. The chain uses TRBV28 and TRBJ1-5; D is unclear. The V gene's germline CDR1 is MDHEN and CDR2 SYDVKM. Trimming removed 3 bases from V and 8 bases from J, with 11 bases in between. The CDR3 has 13 residues. The chain's CDR3 is CASSLGMREPQHF. The CDR3 DNA is TGTGCCAGCAGTTTGGGGATGAGGGAGCCCCAGCATTTT.

The sample holds many counts of this clonotype. J is TRBJ2-7 and V is TRBV12-3 or TRBV12-4, with 13 positions matching TRBD2. The CDR3 has 15 amino acids. V gave up 5 bases and J gave up 5 bases; unmatched junction bases: 6. The CDR3 loop reads CASSRGTSGTHEQYF. CDR3 nucleotides: TGTGCCAGCAGTAGAGGGACTAGCGGGACCCACGAGCAGTACTTC.

This chain connects TRBV5-1 to TRBJ2-2, with D possibly being TRBD2 (5 bases). Germline assignment: CDR1 SGHRS and CDR2 YFSETQ. The CDR3 extends over 15 amino acids. V was shortened by 3 bases and J by 2 bases, with 11 bases between the two germline ends. DNA for the CDR3: TGCGCCAGCAGCTCGCTCAGCGGCAACACCGGGGAGCTGTTTTTT. Protein: CASSSLSGNTGELFF. Together with reference TRBV5-1 and TRBJ2-2, the CDR3 gives the full variable domain: KAGVTQTPRYLIKTRGQQVTLSCSPISGHRSVSWYQQTPGQGLQFLFEYFSETQRNKGNFPGRFSGRQFSNSRSEMNVSTLELGDSALYLCASSSLSGNTGELFFGEGSRLTVL.

Comments on this clonotype: Its ends do not fully match the called genes, so a read error is possible. The CDR3: CANSLSGVGEAFF. The CDR3 nucleotides are TGTGCCAACAGTTTATCAGGGGTCGGTGAAGCTTTCTTT. The chain couples TRBV6-5 to TRBJ1-1, with a tentative D call TRBD1 (6 bases). This CDR3 is 13 amino acids long. CDR1 and CDR2 (germline): MNHEY, SVGAGI.